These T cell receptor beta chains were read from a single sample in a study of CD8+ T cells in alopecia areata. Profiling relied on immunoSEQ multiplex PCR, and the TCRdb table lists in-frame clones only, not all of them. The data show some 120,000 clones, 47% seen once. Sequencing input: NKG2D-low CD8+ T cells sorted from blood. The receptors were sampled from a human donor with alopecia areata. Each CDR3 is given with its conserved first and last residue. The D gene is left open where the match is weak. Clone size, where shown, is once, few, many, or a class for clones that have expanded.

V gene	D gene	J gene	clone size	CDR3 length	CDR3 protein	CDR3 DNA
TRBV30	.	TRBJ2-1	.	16	CAWSPSSALSYNEQFF	TGTGCCTGGAGTCCTTCTTCTGCACTCTCCTACAATGAGCAGTTCTTC
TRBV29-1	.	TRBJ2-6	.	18	CSVEELDFPFSGANVLTF	TGCAGCGTTGAAGAACTGGACTTCCCCTTCTCTGGGGCCAACGTCCTGACTTTC
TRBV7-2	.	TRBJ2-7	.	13	CASSLGRSYEQYF	TGTGCCAGCAGCTTGGGAAGATCCTACGAGCAGTACTTC
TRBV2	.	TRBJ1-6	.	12	CASSYERSPLHF	TGTGCCAGCTCGTATGAGAGATCACCCCTCCACTTT
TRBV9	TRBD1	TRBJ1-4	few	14	CASSATGYGEKLFF	TGTGCCAGCAGCGCGACAGGGTATGGTGAAAAACTGTTTTTT
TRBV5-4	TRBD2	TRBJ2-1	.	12	CASNGLAGEQFF	TGTGCCAGCAACGGACTAGCAGGAGAGCAGTTCTTC
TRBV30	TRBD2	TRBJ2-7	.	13	CAAVGGVLYEQYF	TGTGCCGCGGTCGGGGGGGTTTTATACGAGCAGTACTTC
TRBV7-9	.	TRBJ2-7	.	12	CASSLVAYEQYF	TGTGCCAGCAGCTTAGTGGCTTACGAGCAGTACTTC
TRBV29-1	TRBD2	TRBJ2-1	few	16	CSVELAGDLRYNEQFF	TGCAGCGTTGAACTAGCGGGAGACCTCCGATACAATGAGCAGTTCTTC
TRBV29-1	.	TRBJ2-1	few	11	CSVLSYNEQFF	TGCAGCGTTCTCTCCTACAATGAGCAGTTCTTC
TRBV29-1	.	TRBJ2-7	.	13	CSVARRGLDEQYF	TGCAGCGTTGCCAGACGGGGACTGGACGAGCAGTACTTC
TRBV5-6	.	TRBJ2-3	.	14	CASSFGTLVDTQYF	TGTGCCAGCAGCTTCGGGACTTTGGTGGATACGCAGTATTTT
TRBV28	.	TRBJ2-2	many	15	CASSLGASDTGELFF	TGTGCCAGCAGTTTAGGGGCTAGCGACACCGGGGAGCTGTTTTTT
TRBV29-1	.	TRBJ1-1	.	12	CSVVPWNTEAFF	TGCAGCGTGGTACCCTGGAACACTGAAGCTTTCTTT
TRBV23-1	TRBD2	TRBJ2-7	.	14	CASSHLGLAGEQYF	TGCGCCAGCAGTCACCTAGGTTTAGCGGGAGAGCAGTACTTC
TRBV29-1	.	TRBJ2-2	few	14	CSVEPGLGTGELFF	TGCAGCGTTGAACCGGGGCTGGGCACCGGGGAGCTGTTTTTT
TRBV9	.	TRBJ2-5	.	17	CASSGPLGSRPQETQYF	TGTGCCAGCAGCGGGCCCCTCGGTTCTCGACCTCAAGAGACCCAGTACTTC
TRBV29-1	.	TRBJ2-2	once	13	CSVTGLNTGELFF	TGCAGCGTTACCGGGCTGAACACCGGGGAGCTGTTTTTT
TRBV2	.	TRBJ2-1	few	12	CASRVQGYEQFF	TGTGCCAGCAGGGTCCAAGGTTATGAGCAGTTCTTC
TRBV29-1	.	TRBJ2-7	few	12	CSVAGEQYEQYF	TGCAGCGTTGCGGGAGAGCAGTACGAGCAGTACTTC
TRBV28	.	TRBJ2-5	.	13	CATSAGLTETQYF	TGTGCCACCTCGGCAGGGCTGACGGAGACCCAGTACTTC
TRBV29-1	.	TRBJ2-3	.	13	CSVVLDTTDTQYF	TGCAGCGTTGTCCTAGATACCACAGATACGCAGTATTTT
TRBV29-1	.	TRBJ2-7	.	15	CSVEGAGTTLYEQYF	TGCAGCGTTGAAGGGGCCGGGACAACCCTCTACGAGCAGTACTTC
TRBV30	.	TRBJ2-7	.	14	CAHGGQGSSYEQYF	TGTGCCCACGGAGGGCAGGGGTCTTCCTACGAGCAGTACTTC
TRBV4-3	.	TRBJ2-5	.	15	CASSQESLAEETQYF	TGCGCCAGCAGCCAAGAAAGTCTAGCTGAGGAGACCCAGTACTTC
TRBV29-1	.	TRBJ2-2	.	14	CSVEDQGNTGELFF	TGCAGCGTTGAAGATCAAGGGAACACCGGGGAGCTGTTTTTT
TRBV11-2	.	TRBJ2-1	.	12	CASSFNYNEQFF	TGTGCCAGCAGCTTTAACTACAATGAGCAGTTCTTC
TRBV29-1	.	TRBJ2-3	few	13	CSVEIRATDTQYF	TGCAGCGTTGAAATTAGGGCAACAGATACGCAGTATTTT
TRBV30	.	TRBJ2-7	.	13	CAWIGPPSYEQYF	TGTGCCTGGATAGGGCCGCCGAGCTACGAGCAGTACTTC
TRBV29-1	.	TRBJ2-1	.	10	CSVFGSILFF	TGCAGCGTCTTTGGGTCAATCCTGTTCTTC
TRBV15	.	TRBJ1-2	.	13	CATSRQDAYGYTF	TGTGCCACCAGCAGACAGGACGCCTATGGCTACACCTTC
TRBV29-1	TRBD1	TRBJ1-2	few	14	CSVVNWQGAYGYTF	TGCAGCGTTGTTAACTGGCAGGGGGCATATGGCTACACCTTC
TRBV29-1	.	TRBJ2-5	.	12	CSVEGVEETQYF	TGCAGCGTTGAGGGGGTCGAAGAGACCCAGTACTTC
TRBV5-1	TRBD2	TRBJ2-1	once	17	CASSPEEAGGLYNEQFF	TGCGCCAGCAGCCCGGAAGAAGCGGGGGGGCTTTACAATGAGCAGTTCTTC
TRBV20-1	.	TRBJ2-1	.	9	CSATSEQFF	TGCAGTGCCACAAGTGAGCAGTTCTTC
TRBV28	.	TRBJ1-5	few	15	CASSPYTGGGQPQHF	TGTGCCAGCAGTCCCTACACAGGAGGTGGTCAGCCCCAGCATTTT
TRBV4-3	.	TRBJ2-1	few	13	CASSQDLQNEQFF	TGCGCCAGCAGCCAAGACCTCCAGAATGAGCAGTTCTTC
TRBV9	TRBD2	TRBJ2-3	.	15	CASSPTGGFTDTQYF	TGTGCCAGCAGCCCTACGGGGGGATTCACAGATACGCAGTATTTT
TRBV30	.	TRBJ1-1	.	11	CAWSSGSEAFF	TGTGCCTGGAGTTCCGGGAGTGAAGCTTTCTTT
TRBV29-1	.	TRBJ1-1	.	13	CSVDGQGDTEAFF	TGCAGCGTTGATGGGCAGGGTGACACTGAAGCTTTCTTT
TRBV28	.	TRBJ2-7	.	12	CASSTTGYEQYF	TGTGCCAGCAGTACGACTGGCTACGAGCAGTACTTC
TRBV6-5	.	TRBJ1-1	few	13	CASSYAGSTEAFF	TGTGCCAGCAGTTACGCAGGGAGCACTGAAGCTTTCTTT
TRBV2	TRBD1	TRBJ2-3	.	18	CASSEALRGGTLGDTQYF	TGTGCCAGCAGTGAAGCGCTTCGAGGGGGCACCTTAGGGGATACGCAGTATTTT
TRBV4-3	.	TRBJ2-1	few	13	CASSLTGLREQFF	TGCGCCAGCAGCCTTACCGGCCTGCGTGAGCAGTTCTTC
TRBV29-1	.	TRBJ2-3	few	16	CSVDSSGDHSTDTQYF	TGCAGCGTTGATAGTTCGGGGGACCATAGCACAGATACGCAGTATTTT
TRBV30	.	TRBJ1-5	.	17	CAWSTGTPFYSNQPQHF	TGTGCCTGGAGTACCGGGACACCCTTTTATAGCAATCAGCCCCAGCATTTT
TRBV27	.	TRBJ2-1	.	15	CASSSASWSYNEQFF	TGTGCCAGCAGTTCGGCTAGTTGGAGCTACAATGAGCAGTTCTTC
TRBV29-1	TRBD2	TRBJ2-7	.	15	CSVESLAGGLYEQYF	TGCAGCGTTGAGTCCCTAGCGGGAGGACTTTACGAGCAGTACTTC
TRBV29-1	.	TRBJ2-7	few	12	CSVKYTGYEQYF	TGCAGCGTTAAGTATACTGGCTACGAGCAGTACTTC
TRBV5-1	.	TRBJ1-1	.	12	CASRGSRPEAFF	TGCGCCAGCAGAGGCAGCAGACCTGAAGCTTTCTTT
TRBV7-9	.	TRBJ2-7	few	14	CASSTGSHSYEQYF	TGTGCCAGCAGCACCGGGTCACACTCCTACGAGCAGTACTTC
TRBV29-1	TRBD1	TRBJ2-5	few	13	CSVFTGEGETQYF	TGCAGCGTTTTTACAGGGGAAGGGGAGACCCAGTACTTC
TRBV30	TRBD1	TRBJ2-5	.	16	CAWSSGPGQGQETQYF	TGTGCCTGGAGTTCCGGACCGGGACAGGGGCAAGAGACCCAGTACTTC
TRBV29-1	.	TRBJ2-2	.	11	CSVDYFGELFF	TGCAGCGTCGATTATTTCGGGGAGCTGTTTTTT
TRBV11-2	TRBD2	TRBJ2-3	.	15	CASSLELPSGDTQYF	TGTGCCAGCAGCTTAGAATTGCCTAGCGGTGATACGCAGTATTTT
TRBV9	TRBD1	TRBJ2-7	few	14	CASSFGTGHYEQYF	TGTGCCAGCAGCTTCGGGACAGGTCACTACGAGCAGTACTTC
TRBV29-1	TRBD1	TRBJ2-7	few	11	CSVRTGQEQYF	TGCAGCGTCAGGACAGGTCAAGAGCAGTACTTC
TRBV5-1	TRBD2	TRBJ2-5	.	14	CASKDSGTQETQYF	TGCGCCAGCAAGGATAGCGGGACGCAAGAGACCCAGTACTTC
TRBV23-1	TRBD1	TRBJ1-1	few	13	CASQRQGVSEAFF	TGCGCCAGCCAACGACAGGGGGTCTCTGAAGCTTTCTTT
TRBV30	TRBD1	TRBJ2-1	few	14	CAWSGQGLSNEQFF	TGTGCCTGGAGTGGACAGGGTCTCTCCAATGAGCAGTTCTTC